Listed below are T cell receptor beta chains from one sample, sequenced in a study of cytomegalovirus exposure and HLA in healthy donors. Using immunoSEQ multiplex PCR, the repertoire was profiled, and TCRdb retains in-frame clones only, with some absent. The profile shows around 63,000 clones, roughly 78% of them singletons. Sequencing was done on a sample of PBMCs. The receptor set was obtained from a man in his forties in good health and CMV-seronegative. CDR3s include the opening cysteine and the closing phenylalanine or tryptophan. D genes are given only for firm matches. Some rows have no size entry. The others give once, few or many, or a class for an expanded clone.

V	size	J	D	DNA	CDR3
TRBV30	-	TRBJ2-5	TRBD2	TGTGCCTGGAGTGGTCCCTGGCGGGAGAGGGAGACCCAGTACTTC	CAWSGPWRERETQYF
TRBV19	-	TRBJ2-7	TRBD1	TGTGCCAGTAGTCAGAACCTCGGGACAGGGATCGACGAGCAGTACTTC	CASSQNLGTGIDEQYF
TRBV7-8	-	TRBJ1-1	-	TGTGCCAGCAGCTTACGTGTAGACACTGAAGCTTTCTTT	CASSLRVDTEAFF
TRBV11-3	-	TRBJ2-1	-	TGTGCCAGCAGCTTAGATCGGGGGTCTTGGAATGAGCAGTTCTTC	CASSLDRGSWNEQFF
TRBV25-1	-	TRBJ1-2	TRBD1	TGTGCCAGCACTCACTCGACAGGGACAATTAACTATGGCTACACCTTC	CASTHSTGTINYGYTF
TRBV6-6	few	TRBJ2-1	-	TGTGCCAGCACCCGGACAGACAACAATGAGCAGTTCTTC	CASTRTDNNEQFF
TRBV21-1	-	TRBJ2-7	-	TGTGCCAGCAGCAAAAGAGGCGCCTCTATGGAACTTACCTACGAGCAGTACTTC	CASSKRGASMELTYEQYF
TRBV11-2	-	TRBJ2-7	-	TGTGCCAGCAGCCTACTTGGGACTTTGAGATACGAGCAGTACTTC	CASSLLGTLRYEQYF
TRBV6-6	-	TRBJ2-5	TRBD2	TGTGCCAGCAGCAAGGGCCTGCGGGGGGAGACCCAGTACTTC	CASSKGLRGETQYF
TRBV5-6	-	TRBJ1-1	-	TGTGCCAGCAGCTTATCAAAAGCGAATCGGAACACTGAAGCTTTCTTT	CASSLSKANRNTEAFF
TRBV29-1	-	TRBJ2-7	TRBD1	TGCAGCGTGGGAGACAGGGGGAGGCAGTACTTC	CSVGDRGRQYF
TRBV11-2	-	TRBJ2-7	TRBD2	TGTGCCAGCAGCTTGGGCGGGAGGAACGAGCAGTACTTC	CASSLGGRNEQYF
TRBV6-1	-	TRBJ1-5	TRBD1	TGTGCCAGCAGCGCCACAGGGGGCGGGCAGCCCCAGCATTTT	CASSATGGGQPQHF
TRBV7-9	-	TRBJ2-1	TRBD1	TGTGCCAGCAGCCCCGGGACAGTAACTTACAATGAGCAGTTCTTC	CASSPGTVTYNEQFF
TRBV5-1	-	TRBJ2-7	TRBD2	TGCGCCAGCAGTCTCGAACTAGCGGGAGAACAGGAGCAGTACTTC	CASSLELAGEQEQYF
TRBV27	-	TRBJ2-1	TRBD1	TGTGCCAGCACTCTATTCCCGGGACAGGGGTACAATGAGCAGTTCTTC	CASTLFPGQGYNEQFF
TRBV4-2	-	TRBJ2-3	-	TGTGCCAGCGAGGATACGCAGTATTTT	CASEDTQYF
TRBV4-2	-	TRBJ1-3	-	TGTGCCAGCAGCCAAGAGTCAGGGGCTGGAAACACCATATATTTT	CASSQESGAGNTIYF
TRBV2	-	TRBJ1-1	-	TGTGCCAGCAGTGAAAGGGAGGGTACTGAAGCTTTCTTT	CASSEREGTEAFF
TRBV7-3	once	TRBJ1-3	-	TGTGCCAGCAGCTTAACCCCCGGACAGCTAGCCGGAAACACCATATATTTT	CASSLTPGQLAGNTIYF
TRBV6-5	-	TRBJ1-1	-	TGTGCCAGCAGAACGGGGGTCGGGACTGAAGCTTTCTTT	CASRTGVGTEAFF
TRBV29-1	-	TRBJ1-2	-	TGCAGCGCAGATCAGGGTGGCTATGGCTACACCTTC	CSADQGGYGYTF
TRBV27	-	TRBJ1-4	-	TGTGCCAGCAGCGGGGGGGTGGGCACTAATGAAAAACTGTTTTTT	CASSGGVGTNEKLFF
TRBV5-1	-	TRBJ2-2	-	TGCGCCAGCAGCTCCTCAGGGACCGGGGAGCTGTTTTTT	CASSSSGTGELFF
TRBV18	-	TRBJ2-1	-	TGTGCCAGCTCACCCCCAAAAGGAGGCAATGAGCAGTTCTTC	CASSPPKGGNEQFF
TRBV7-9	-	TRBJ1-4	-	TGTGCCAGCGCGACTAGGGCTAGGGAAGCAACTAATGAAAAACTGTTTTTT	CASATRAREATNEKLFF
TRBV11-2	-	TRBJ2-7	-	TGTGCCAGCAGCTTAGACAGGGACGAGCAGTACTTC	CASSLDRDEQYF
TRBV18	-	TRBJ1-2	TRBD1	TGTGCCAGCTCACAGGGGGCGTCGAACTATGGCTACACCTTC	CASSQGASNYGYTF
TRBV11-2	-	TRBJ1-1	TRBD1	TGTGCCAGCAGTACTTCCGGACAGGGGGCCACTGAAGCTTTCTTT	CASSTSGQGATEAFF
TRBV7-2	once	TRBJ2-3	-	TGTGCCAGCACCATGGGGCGGGGTCGAGATACGCAGTATTTT	CASTMGRGRDTQYF
TRBV10-3	-	TRBJ2-1	TRBD2	TGTGCCATCAGTGGAACAGCTAGCGGGGGTATAAATGAGCAGTTCTTC	CAISGTASGGINEQFF
TRBV29-1	-	TRBJ2-1	TRBD1	TGCAGCGTTGGGGGAACGGACAGGGCGGCCTACAATGAGCAGTTCTTC	CSVGGTDRAAYNEQFF
TRBV20-1	-	TRBJ2-7	-	TGCAGTGGCAGCGAGTCCTACGAGCAGTACTTC	CSGSESYEQYF
TRBV7-2	-	TRBJ2-5	TRBD2	TGTGCCAGCAGCGGTGGACTAGCCAAACAAGAGACCCAGTACTTC	CASSGGLAKQETQYF
TRBV5-1	-	TRBJ1-4	TRBD1	TGCGCCAGCAGCTTGGCCCTGGGACAGTCTAATGAAAAACTGTTTTTT	CASSLALGQSNEKLFF
TRBV6-1	-	TRBJ2-1	TRBD2	TGTGCCAGCAGTGAGGTCCCAGGGACTAGCGGGAGGGCCGGCTACAATGAGCAGTTCTTC	CASSEVPGTSGRAGYNEQFF
TRBV27	-	TRBJ2-1	-	TGTGCCAGCAGTTCCCGGGAAACGCTTTTGAGTGAGCAGTTCTTC	CASSSRETLLSEQFF
TRBV15	-	TRBJ2-6	-	TGTGCCACCAGCAACTTTTTGGGGGCCAACGTCCTGACTTTC	CATSNFLGANVLTF
TRBV6-1	-	TRBJ2-2	-	TGTGCCAGCAGTCCGGGACAACCCACCGGGGAGCTGTTTTTT	CASSPGQPTGELFF
TRBV18	-	TRBJ2-1	TRBD2	TGTGCCAGCTCTCGCGGACTAGCGGGAAACAATGAGCAGTTCTTC	CASSRGLAGNNEQFF
TRBV6-1	-	TRBJ2-1	TRBD2	TGTGCCAGCATCCGACTAGCGGGAGGAGGGGATGAGCAGTTCTTC	CASIRLAGGGDEQFF
TRBV5-6	-	TRBJ2-5	-	TGTGCCAGCAGCTTGGGGCAGTTCGGGGAGACCCAGTACTTC	CASSLGQFGETQYF
TRBV6-5	few	TRBJ1-1	-	TGTGCCAGCAGCAGTTTGGGGGGGAACACTGAAGCTTTCTTT	CASSSLGGNTEAFF
TRBV5-1	-	TRBJ1-4	-	TGCGCCAGCAGCTTGGGAGGGTCCCCTAATGAAAAACTGTTTTTT	CASSLGGSPNEKLFF
TRBV28	-	TRBJ2-5	TRBD1	TGTGCCAGCAGTTCAAGGGGACAGGGGGCGGGTGTGGCCCAGTACTTC	CASSSRGQGAGVAQYF
TRBV18	-	TRBJ2-5	-	TGTGCCAGCTCACGGAGCCAAAGGGAGACCCAGTACTTC	CASSRSQRETQYF